These 14 T cell receptor beta chains were all obtained from the same sample, sequenced in a study of blood T cell repertoires in COVID-19. Data came from immunoSEQ multiplex PCR; TCRdb stores just in-frame clones and leaves some out. Of over 200,000 clones in the sample, over 65% were seen once. Sequencing input: peripheral blood. The receptors were gathered from a woman of 80 years or more with acute or convalescent COVID-19.

The chain employs TRBV2 and TRBJ1-2; no definite D call. Germline CDR1 and CDR2: SNHLY and FYNNEI. V lost 7 bases and J 6 bases, leaving 15 bases between the germline ends. CDR3 size: 13 residues. CDR3 sequence reads: CASTPDSQDGYTF. The CDR3 DNA follows: TGTGCCAGCACCCCGGATAGCCAAGATGGCTACACCTTC.

This chain uses TRBV27 with TRBJ2-1, with D possibly matching TRBD2 (6 bases). V dropped 6 bases and J dropped 7 bases, with 16 bases sitting between them. CDR1 is MNHEY and CDR2 is SMNVEV in the germline V gene (reference sequence). The CDR3 extends over 14 amino acids. The CDR3 sequence: CASRGTAGWNEQFF. The DNA of the CDR3 is TGTGCCAGCAGGGGGACGGCGGGGTGGAATGAGCAGTTCTTC.

The J gene is TRBJ2-6, the V gene TRBV5-1; the match to TRBD1 covers 11 bases. Germline V gene data show CDR1 as SGHRS and CDR2 as YFSETQ. The V segment lost 5 bases and the J segment 2 bases; nucleotides outside the gene matches: 0. The CDR3 covers 15 residues. The CDR3 region has the DNA TGCGCCAGCAGGGGACAGGGGGCTGGGGCCAACGTCCTGACTTTC. This encodes CASRGQGAGANVLTF. Complete variable domain (other parts from reference TRBV5-1 and TRBJ2-6): KAGVTQTPRYLIKTRGQQVTLSCSPISGHRSVSWYQQTPGQGLQFLFEYFSETQRNKGNFPGRFSGRQFSNSRSEMNVSTLELGDSALYLCASRGQGAGANVLTFGAGSRLTVL.

The chain joins TRBV23-1 to TRBJ2-7; D not certain. TRBV23-1 is an ORF for which the function is uncertain. This CDR3 region has 10 residues. The V end was cut by 9 bases, the J end by 4 bases, with 7 bases between. The CDR3 here is CASISYEQYF. CDR3 nucleotides: TGCGCCAGTATTAGTTACGAGCAGTACTTC.

This chain connects TRBV6-2 or TRBV6-3 to TRBJ2-6; tentatively, D is TRBD1 (5 bases). V lost 0 bases and J lost 0, with 15 bases in between. The CDR3 totals 19 residues. From germline, CDR1 is MNHEY and CDR2 SVGEGT. The CDR3, as DNA: TGTGCCAGCAGTTACTCGGGTAGGGGCGGAAGCTCTGGGGCCAACGTCCTGACTTTC. It encodes CASSYSGRGGSSGANVLTF.

The chain links TRBV14 to TRBJ2-1; D remains unclear. CDR3 length: 16 amino acids. V was shortened by 1 base and J by 9 bases, with 19 bases between the two germline ends. From germline, CDR1 is SGHDN and CDR2 FVKESK. CDR3: CASSQVGSPPPLEQFF. In DNA form, the CDR3 reads TGTGCCAGCAGCCAAGTCGGGTCCCCTCCCCCCCTTGAGCAGTTCTTC.

V gene TRBV3-1 (or the pseudogene TRBV3-2) combines with J gene TRBJ2-1; 11 nucleotides match TRBD2. V lost 4 bases and J lost 7; bases outside the gene matches: 9. The CDR3 consists of 16 residues. Germline-derived CDR1 and CDR2 are LGHDT and YNNKEL (reference sequence). The CDR3 reads CASSPGLAGGGNEQFF. CDR3 nucleotide sequence: TGTGCCAGCAGCCCAGGGCTAGCGGGAGGAGGGAATGAGCAGTTCTTC.

This chain links TRBV28 with TRBJ2-6, with 9 bases that match TRBD1. J gave up 2 bases and V 6 bases, and 8 bases lay outside the gene matches. There are 17 residues in the CDR3. Germline V gives CDR1 MDHEN, CDR2 SYDVKM. DNA for the CDR3: TGTGCCAGCAGCTATCCCCGACAGGGGGCTGGGGCCAACGTCCTGACTTTC. It specifies CASSYPRQGAGANVLTF.

The V call is TRBV5-1, the J call TRBJ1-1; 7 nucleotides agree with TRBD1. Per germline, CDR1 SGHRS and CDR2 YFSETQ. This CDR3 region has 14 residues. J lost 4 bases, V lost 5 bases, and 8 bases had no gene match. CDR3 coding DNA: TGCGCCAGCAGTTTAAGGACAGGAGGCACTGAAGCTTTCTTT. Translating it yields CASSLRTGGTEAFF.

Notes on this clone: Other DNA sequences in the sample encode the same CDR3. This chain links TRBV5-1 with TRBJ1-4, with TRBD1 as a possible D gene (5 bases). V was cut by 0 bases and J by 3 bases, with 9 bases left in between. Germline V gene lookup returns CDR1 SGHRS and CDR2 YFSETQ. There are 15 residues in the CDR3. The CDR3 sequence is CASSLAGQPNEKLFF. The DNA of the CDR3 is TGCGCCAGCAGCTTGGCAGGGCAGCCTAATGAAAAACTGTTTTTT.

The chain recombines TRBV19 with TRBJ1-2; 9 bases match TRBD1. The CDR3 consists of 15 residues. With V trimmed by 5 bases and J by 4 bases, 8 bases remained unmatched. Germline CDR1 and CDR2: LNHDA and SQIVND (reference sequence). Here the CDR3 reads CASSSQTGGSYGYTF. Written as DNA, the CDR3 is TGTGCCAGTAGTTCCCAGACAGGGGGGAGCTATGGCTACACCTTC.

The chain links TRBV6-5 to TRBJ2-7; TRBD2 matches at 10 bases. V trimming: 4 bases; J trimming: 3 bases; junction bases outside the gene matches: 6. This CDR3 has 15 amino acids. Germline CDR1 MNHEY, CDR2 SVGAGI. CDR3 in DNA: TGTGCCAGCAGTTTCACCCGGACTAGCGGCTACGAGCAGTACTTC. Amino acids: CASSFTRTSGYEQYF.

The chain carries TRBV3-1 (or the pseudogene TRBV3-2) and TRBJ1-6; 8 bases are a match to TRBD1. This CDR3 is 13 amino acids long. Germline values: CDR1 LGHDT, CDR2 YNNKEL (reference sequence). Losses at the gene ends were 5 bases for V and 14 bases for J; bases not matched to a gene: 8. In DNA form, the CDR3 reads TGTGCCAGCAGCGCCGGACAGGGCGGCACCCTCCACTTT. It yields the protein CASSAGQGGTLHF.

This clone has only one observation. Different DNA sequences within this sample yield the same CDR3. This chain connects TRBV18 to TRBJ1-1; TRBD1 matches at 10 bases. Looked up from germline, CDR1 is KGHSH and CDR2 is LQKENI. V lost 4 bases, J lost 1 base, and 0 bases stayed unmatched. The CDR3 covers 14 residues. The CDR3 region is CASSRDRGNTEAFF. The CDR3 DNA follows: TGTGCCAGCTCACGGGACAGGGGGAACACTGAAGCTTTCTTT.